This T cell receptor beta chain was retrieved from a study of shared clonotypes between healthy human individuals. TCRdb's table, derived via immunoSEQ multiplex PCR, lists solely in-frame clones and lacks some. The repertoire has fewer than 600,000 clones, roughly 80% of them found once; the top ten carry 13%. This CDR3 comprises 14 residues. Germline V gene lookup returns CDR1 SQVTM and CDR2 ANQGSEA. J lost 5 bases, V lost 4 bases, and 4 bases had no gene match. J is TRBJ2-2 and V is TRBV29-1, with 10 nucleotides matching TRBD2. The sequence came from a woman aged 40-49 years in good health. Some clones in this sample may be carry-over from other donors' samples. Sequencing input: PBMCs. CDR3 in amino acids: CSVGGLADTGELFF. The CDR3 region has the DNA TGCAGCGTTGGAGGACTAGCGGATACCGGGGAGCTGTTTTTT.